The present TCR beta chain was sequenced within a study of T cell responses to AZD1222 COVID-19 vaccine. Study-level information: Second-dose timings of about 4 or about 12 weeks were pooled.

Germline CDR1 is ENHRY and CDR2 is SYGVKD. V lost 8 bases and J 1 base, leaving 12 bases between the germline ends. This CDR3 contains 14 residues. Measured with immunoSEQ multiplex PCR; TCRdb has only the in-frame clones, and not every one. The table has about 59,000 clones, about 79% seen once. This TCR was recovered from an adult in good health. Sample: peripheral blood, taken on day 0 of AZD1222 vaccination. The V call is TRBV10-3, the J call TRBJ1-3, with a tentative D call TRBD1 (5 bases). For the CDR3, the DNA is TGTGCCATCGGGGGAGACGGTTCTGGAAACACCATATATTTT. The encoded protein is CAIGGDGSGNTIYF.